A selection of T cell receptor beta chains follows, all from one sample in a study of blood T cell repertoires in COVID-19. Produced via immunoSEQ multiplex PCR; TCRdb's table is partial and in-frame only. The repertoire holds about 30,000 clones, roughly nine tenths seen once, with approximately 24% in the top ten. Sequencing was performed on peripheral blood. The receptors come from a human donor with active COVID-19. The donor label of this sample is uncertain. Each CDR3 is given with its conserved first and last residue. Each record gives: D gene, J gene, clone size, V gene, CDR3 DNA, CDR3 protein. A D gene is named only where the DNA matches it firmly. Where a row states a size, it is once, few, many or the class of an expanded clone; other rows omit it.

>TRBD2|TRBJ2-2|.|TRBV11-2
TGTGCCAGCAGCTTGTCTGGCGGGGGGGTGACCGGGGAGCTGTTTTTT
CASSLSGGGVTGELFF
>.|TRBJ2-3|.|TRBV7-3
TGTGCCAGCAGCCTCGTGGGAAGAGGGCCGGCAGATACGCAGTATTTT
CASSLVGRGPADTQYF
>TRBD2|TRBJ2-1|once|TRBV9
TGTGCCAGCAGCGAACAGAGCGGGAGCTTCTCGTATGAGCAGTTCTTC
CASSEQSGSFSYEQFF
>TRBD1|TRBJ1-5|.|TRBV10-3
TGTGCCATCAGTGAAGGGACAGAGAGTAGCAATCAGCCCCAGCATTTT
CAISEGTESSNQPQHF
>TRBD1|TRBJ1-1|.|TRBV7-3
TGTGCCAGCAGATCCGGGACAGGGAGCCCGAAAGCTTTCTTT
CASRSGTGSPKAFF
>TRBD2|TRBJ2-7|few|TRBV4-3
TGCGCCAGCAGCCAAGAAGGACTAGCGGACTACGAGCAGTACTTC
CASSQEGLADYEQYF
>.|TRBJ1-5|.|TRBV28
TGTGCCAGCAGTTTATCGGGGGTTCACAATCAGCCCCAGCATTTT
CASSLSGVHNQPQHF
>TRBD1|TRBJ2-7|.|TRBV7-6
TGTGCCAGCAGCTCTCGGACAGGAGAGCAGTACTTC
CASSSRTGEQYF
>TRBD2|TRBJ2-5|.|TRBV19
TGTGCCAGTAGAGAAGCCGGACTAGCGGGGGGGCGCCAAGAGACCCAGTACTTC
CASREAGLAGGRQETQYF
>.|TRBJ2-7|.|TRBV7-3
TGTGCCAGCAGCCCACAGGGTAGCTCCTACGAGCAGTACTTC
CASSPQGSSYEQYF
>TRBD2|TRBJ2-3|.|TRBV4-3
TGCGCCAGCAGCCAAGAGGGGACTAGCGGTGATACGCAGTATTTT
CASSQEGTSGDTQYF
>.|TRBJ2-7|.|TRBV20-1
TGCAGTGCTAGACAGGGTTGGGAGCAGTACTTC
CSARQGWEQYF
>.|TRBJ2-2|.|TRBV6-5
TGTGCCAGTAATGACATCGGGGAGCTGTTTTTT
CASNDIGELFF
>.|TRBJ1-1|.|TRBV18
TGTGCCAGCTATCAGGGTAGGAACACTGAAGCTTTCTTT
CASYQGRNTEAFF
>.|TRBJ1-6|.|TRBV12-3/TRBV12-4
TGTGCCAGCAGTTATAGGGGGATCGGGTCCCTCCACTTT
CASSYRGIGSLHF
>TRBD2|TRBJ2-2|.|TRBV5-5
TGTGCCAGCAGCTTGGGGACTAGCGGCCGCACCGGGGAGCTGTTTTTT
CASSLGTSGRTGELFF
>.|TRBJ2-1|.|TRBV19
TGTGCCAGCGAAGGGGATAACTCACCACGGTTCTTC
CASEGDNSPRFF
>.|TRBJ2-5|.|TRBV7-9
TGTGCCAGCAGTCACCGGGGACTGTATGAAGAGACCCAGTACTTC
CASSHRGLYEETQYF
>.|TRBJ1-6|.|TRBV6-2/TRBV6-3
TGTGCCAGCAGTAGCAGGGAATTTAATTCACCCCTCCACTTT
CASSSREFNSPLHF
>.|TRBJ2-1|.|TRBV3-1/TRBV3-2
TGTGCCAGCACGGGGGTTAGAAATGAGCAGTTCTTC
CASTGVRNEQFF
>TRBD1|TRBJ2-1|.|TRBV7-2
TGTGCCAGCAGCCCCCAGGGGGCGGCCCTAGCGAGCTCCTACAATGAGCAGTTCTTC
CASSPQGAALASSYNEQFF
>.|TRBJ2-2|.|TRBV19
TGTGCCAGTAGTATCAGTCCTGCCGGGGAGCTGTTTTTT
CASSISPAGELFF
>.|TRBJ2-7|.|TRBV6-1
TGTGCCAGCAGTGAACGGTTAACCTACGAGCAGTACTTC
CASSERLTYEQYF
>TRBD2|TRBJ2-1|.|TRBV7-3
TGTGCCAGCCGAGCGGGAGTGCAGGATGAGCAGTTCTTC
CASRAGVQDEQFF
>TRBD1|TRBJ1-1|.|TRBV7-9
TGTGCCAGCAGCTTCGGGACAGTCAGGGGCACTGAAGCTTTCTTT
CASSFGTVRGTEAFF
>TRBD1|TRBJ2-2|.|TRBV5-5
TGTGCCAGCTCCTGGGACAGGGTGGCCACCGGGGAGCTGTTTTTT
CASSWDRVATGELFF
>.|TRBJ2-5|.|TRBV29-1
TGCAGCGGCGGGGACAGAGGGTCTCTCCTGGGGGCGGAGACCCAGTACTTC
CSGGDRGSLLGAETQYF
>.|TRBJ2-4|once|TRBV2
TGTGCCAGCAGTGAAGCGGCCAATATTCTAGCCAAAAACATTCAGTACTTC
CASSEAANILAKNIQYF
>.|TRBJ1-2|few|TRBV6-2/TRBV6-3
TGTGCCAGCAGTTACAACCTCGGCAGGGCCCTCTATGGCTACACCTTC
CASSYNLGRALYGYTF